This T cell receptor beta chain was retrieved from a study of blood T cells in healthy people across ages (dated by TCRdb to the mid-2010s). For context, the study as a whole: In model experiments, roughly one uniquely barcoded TCR beta cDNA molecule per two T cells was captured by template switching. Donors of different ages were randomly distributed across sequencing lanes to avoid experimental bias. Donors were grouped into four age groups: young (average approximately 15 years), middle-aged (about 40), aged (around 60) and long-lived (around 80). The study measured age-related changes in TCR beta repertoire diversity using deep sequencing normalized with unique cDNA molecular identifiers. The study analyzed two additional independent replicas of 1 million unique cDNA reads from the same blood draw for two donors, one aged 18 to 30 and one aged 80 or older.

In regard to this clonotype: Which antigen it targets is not known. No per-base quality is available; no much larger clone lies one base away.

Library prep was done by 5' RACE. Sequencing was performed on an Illumina HiSeq 2500. A second roughly 6 to 12 cycle PCR used a sample-barcoded 5' primer and a J-beta primer mix. A template-switch 5' adaptor carrying 12 random nucleotides introduced a unique molecular identifier onto each TCR beta cDNA molecule. At least 2.5 million CDR3-containing paired-end reads were obtained from each sample. First-strand cDNA synthesis was performed from all RNA using the Mint cDNA synthesis kit, with priming by a TRBC-specific oligonucleotide. Following uracil-DNA glycosylase treatment, a first 18-cycle PCR with universal primers M1SS and BC2_uni_R was performed on all cDNA. Under the source paper's analysis protocol: For normalization, 1 million high-quality reads were randomly selected from each sample, with every read carrying a distinct molecular identifier. Reads sharing molecular identifiers were discarded rather than binned into consensus sequences. CDR3 identification, clonotype clustering and error correction used MiTCR with a Q25 quality threshold and the strictest error-elimination algorithm. A nonparametric unseen species model with Euler transformation was used to estimate lower-bound total TCR beta diversity. TCRdb passed the public sequencing reads through fastp at Q25 and MiXCR, retaining productive beta sequences. Each entry is one CDR3 protein sequence, shown with its most common DNA and genes. The V and J calls and clone size are TCRdb's, not the authors'. The sample table holds hundreds of thousands of distinct CDR3 sequences, of which around 43% were seen once. The ten biggest clones cover under 20% of the sample.

Paper-wide results and their limitations: A strong correlation was found between observed TCR beta diversity and the percentage of naive T cells measured by flow cytometry. The long-lived group showed more naive CD4+ T cells, fewer expanded clones and increased TCR diversity than the aged group, suggesting age selection. The CMV infection status of donors was not known, potentially confounding age-related changes in expanded clonotypes. Estimates of total diversity based on one million sequenced T cells were considered lower bounds and underestimates. Observed TCR beta diversity per million T cells fell roughly linearly with age, and a significant reduction was already apparent by age roughly 40. Because profiling used bulk unsorted PBMCs, naive and antigen-experienced compartments could not be compared conclusively.

Systemically healthy Caucasian individuals from Russia, some 36 in total and aged roughly 6 to 95 years, were included as donors. About 10 milliliters of peripheral blood were collected from each donor into EDTA-treated Vacutainer tubes. Ficoll-Paque density-gradient centrifugation was used to isolate PBMCs, with at least 6.5 million per sample. Total RNA was extracted from PBMCs with Trizol reagent, with at least 6 micrograms obtained per sample. Naive CD45RAhigh/CD27high T cell percentages were measured by flow cytometry on a PBMC aliquot from every donor. The clonotype originates from a man in his fifties or sixties in good health. Sequencing was carried out using blood.

The DNA sequence is TGTGCCTGGAGTGTTCTCCCTGACACCGACGGTGAAGCTTTCTTT. Its protein is CAWSVLPDTDGEAFF. The chain was built from TRBV30 and TRBJ1-1; the D gene assignment is ambiguous. Looking up the germline V gene (reference sequence) yields CDR1 GTSNPN and CDR2 SVGIG. Trimming removed 0 bases from V and 7 bases from J, leaving 18 bases between the germline ends. The CDR3, from cysteine to phenylalanine, totals 15 residues. CDR3 DNA only is kept here, 45 bases in frame from base 1.